Sequencing of this TCR beta chain was carried out in a study of OX40 agonist ivuxolimab in advanced cancers. For the wider study: Ivuxolimab, which targeted the costimulatory receptor OX40 (CD134), was an agonistic, fully human IgG2 monoclonal antibody. Peripheral TCRbeta sequencing was intended to test whether TCR sequence diversity was altered and clonal T-cell expansion was caused by ivuxolimab. A male proportion of 70% to 90% and a mean age of around 60 years, ranging from roughly 23 to 90, were recorded for the dose-escalation cohort. Patients were allowed to have had prior anti-PD-1, anti-PD-L1 or anti-CTLA-4 therapy, and approximately 40% of the dose-escalation patients had been treated with checkpoint inhibitors. Among the approximately 54 dose-escalation patients, around 19 had hepatocellular carcinoma, 15 or so melanoma, 9 renal cell carcinoma and 9 head and neck cancer. Intravenous ivuxolimab was administered to patients every 2 weeks at six dose levels: 0.01, 0.1, 0.3, 1.5, 3 and 10 mg/kg. The paper covers the monotherapy dose-escalation part of the phase I ivuxolimab trial, which included N of about 50 patients. Partial responses occurred in three dose-escalation patients, of whom one had hepatocellular carcinoma and two had cutaneous melanoma. What the study reported, not specific to this receptor: After ivuxolimab, expanded clones were on average more numerous among CD8+ T cells than among CD4+ T cells. Low levels of normalized T-cell clonal expansion were also seen in some nonresponding patients. Which antigens the clonally expanded peripheral T cells were specific for was not determined. At doses of 0.1 to 3.0 mg/kg, clonal expansion of both CD4+ and CD8+ T cells in blood was seen between baseline and week 6. In the 0.1-3.0 mg/kg groups, partial responders were among the patients with the lowest normalized peripheral clonal expansion, particularly in CD8+ T cells.

Its CDR3 holds 15 amino acids, cysteine through phenylalanine. Here the CDR3 DNA is all that survives: 45 bases in frame from base 1. The germline V gene gives CDR1 as SGHRS and CDR2 as YFSETQ. V lost 1 base and J lost 1 base; the stretch between them is 11 bases long. Patients with autoimmune disease history or receiving systemic immunosuppression were excluded from the trial. Peripheral blood for TCR sequencing was drawn from every dose cohort at baseline, at cycle 4 day 1 and at cycle 7 day 1. Samples came from an open-label, multicenter, first-in-human phase I dose-escalation trial of ivuxolimab. Adults with locally advanced or metastatic melanoma, renal cell carcinoma, hepatocellular carcinoma or head and neck squamous cell carcinoma were enrolled in the trial. Before TCR sequencing, CD4+ and CD8+ T cells were separately sorted from peripheral blood. A word on this clone: Its specific antigen is unknown. Per-nucleotide qualities are absent, and no much larger clonotype sits a single base away.

For sequencing of the TCRbeta CDR3 region, genomic DNA was extracted from the sorted cells. The immunoSEQ Assay was used for sequencing of TCRbeta CDR3 regions. TCRdb re-hosts the immuneACCESS table, in-frame sequences only. Its copies lack some clones; in the studies checked, an unresolved V gene accounts for under half of them, and the cause for the rest is not known. Present in this sample are under 15,000 clones, approximately 80% of which were seen just once. The ten top clones hold more than 20% of the sample. The sequenced sample was CD4+ or CD8+ T cells sorted from blood, obtained in a trial of the OX40 agonist ivuxolimab. The sequence was obtained from an adult with an advanced solid tumor such as melanoma, head and neck, liver or kidney cancer. The chain links TRBV5-1 with TRBJ1-1; the D gene cannot be named for sure. The CDR3 region has the sequence CASSLWEQPNTEAFF. The bases read TGCGCCAGCAGCTTGTGGGAGCAACCGAACACTGAAGCTTTCTTT.